This record concerns one T cell receptor (beta chain) sequence. Its target is unknown. The V gene lost 3 bases and the J gene lost 0 bases, with 10 bases spanning the gap. The CDR3 covers 15 residues. Germline-derived CDR1 and CDR2 are LNHDA and SQIVND (reference sequence). This entry comes from a study of graft-versus-host responses after intestinal transplantation. As for the study in general: Multivisceral, liver-intestinal, or isolated intestinal grafts went to recipients. Recipients were all induced with anti-thymocyte globulin, then given tacrolimus and steroids for about three years. Study findings and constraints: Within allografts, high graft-versus-host to host-versus-graft clonal ratios were seen among patients with graft-donor T cell macrochimerism.

Produced via immunoSEQ multiplex PCR; TCRdb's table is partial and in-frame only. The sample holds about 16,000 clones, around 95% seen once. The receptor was derived from a human patient who received an intestinal transplant, so some T cells may come from the graft donor. This chain uses TRBV19 with TRBJ2-3; no clear D. Sequenced material: PBMCs, taken 23 days after intestinal transplant. The CDR3 nucleotides are TGTGCCAGTAGTATTCACGTTACTAGCACAGATACGCAGTATTTT. As protein: CASSIHVTSTDTQYF. The full variable domain, in which reference TRBV19 and TRBJ2-3 provide the parts outside the CDR3, is DGGITQSPKYLFRKEGQNVTLSCEQNLNHDAMYWYRQDPGQGLRLIYYSQIVNDFQKGDIAEGYSVSREKKESFPLTVTSAQKNPTAFYLCASSIHVTSTDTQYFGPGTRLTVL.